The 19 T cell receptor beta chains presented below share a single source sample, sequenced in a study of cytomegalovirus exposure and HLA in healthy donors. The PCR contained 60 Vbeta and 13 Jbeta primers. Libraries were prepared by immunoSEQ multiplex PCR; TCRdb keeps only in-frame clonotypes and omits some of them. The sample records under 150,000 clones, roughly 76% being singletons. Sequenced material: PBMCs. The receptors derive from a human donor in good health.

The CDR3 loop is CASSFLGVRGDTQYF. CDR3 DNA sequence: TGTGCCAGCAGCTTTTTAGGGGTCCGGGGGGATACGCAGTATTTT. The chain couples TRBV7-3 to TRBJ2-3; D might be TRBD2 (6 bases). Between the trimmed V and J ends, which lost 3 bases and 6 bases, there was a span of 16 bases. The germline gives CDR1 SGHTA, CDR2 FQGTGA. CDR3 size: 15 residues.

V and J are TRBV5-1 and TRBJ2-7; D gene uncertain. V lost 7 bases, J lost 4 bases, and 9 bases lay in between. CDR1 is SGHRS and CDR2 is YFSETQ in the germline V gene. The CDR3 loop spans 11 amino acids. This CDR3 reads CASRGPYEQYF. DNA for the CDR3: TGCGCCAGCCGCGGCCCTTACGAGCAGTACTTC.

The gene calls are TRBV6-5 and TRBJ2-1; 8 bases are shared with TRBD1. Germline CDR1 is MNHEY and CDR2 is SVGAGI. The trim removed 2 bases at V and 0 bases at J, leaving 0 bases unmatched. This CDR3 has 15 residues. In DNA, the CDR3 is TGTGCCAGCAGTTACGGACAGGGCTCCTACAATGAGCAGTTCTTC. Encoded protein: CASSYGQGSYNEQFF.

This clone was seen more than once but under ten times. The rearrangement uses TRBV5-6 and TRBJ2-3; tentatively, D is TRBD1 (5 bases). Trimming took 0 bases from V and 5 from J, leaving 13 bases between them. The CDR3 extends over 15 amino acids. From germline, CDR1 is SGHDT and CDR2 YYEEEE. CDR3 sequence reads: CASSLALGPGDTQYF. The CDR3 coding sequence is TGTGCCAGCAGCTTGGCGTTGGGGCCCGGAGATACGCAGTATTTT. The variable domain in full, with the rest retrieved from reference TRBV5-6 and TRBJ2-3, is DAGVTQSPTHLIKTRGQQVTLRCSPKSGHDTVSWYQQALGQGPQFIFQYYEEEERQRGNFPDRFSGHQFPNYSSELNVNALLLGDSALYLCASSLALGPGDTQYFGPGTRLTVL.

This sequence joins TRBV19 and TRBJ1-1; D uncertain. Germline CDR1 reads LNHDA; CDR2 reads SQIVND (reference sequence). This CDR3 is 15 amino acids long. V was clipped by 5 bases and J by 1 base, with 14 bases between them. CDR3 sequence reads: CASSPLAGWNTEAFF. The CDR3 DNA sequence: TGTGCCAGTAGTCCCCTAGCGGGGTGGAACACTGAAGCTTTCTTT.

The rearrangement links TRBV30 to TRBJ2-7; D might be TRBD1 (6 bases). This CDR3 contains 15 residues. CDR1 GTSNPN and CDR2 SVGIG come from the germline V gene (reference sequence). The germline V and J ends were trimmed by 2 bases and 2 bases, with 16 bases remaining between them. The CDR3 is CAWSRGTRNTYEQYF. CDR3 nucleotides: TGTGCCTGGAGTAGGGGGACGCGGAACACCTACGAGCAGTACTTC.

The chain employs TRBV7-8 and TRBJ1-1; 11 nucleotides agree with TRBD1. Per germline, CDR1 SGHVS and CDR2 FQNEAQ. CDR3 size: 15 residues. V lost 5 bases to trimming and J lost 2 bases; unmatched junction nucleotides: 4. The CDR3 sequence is CASSPWTGGNTEAFF. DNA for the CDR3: TGTGCCAGCAGCCCATGGACAGGGGGCAACACTGAAGCTTTCTTT.

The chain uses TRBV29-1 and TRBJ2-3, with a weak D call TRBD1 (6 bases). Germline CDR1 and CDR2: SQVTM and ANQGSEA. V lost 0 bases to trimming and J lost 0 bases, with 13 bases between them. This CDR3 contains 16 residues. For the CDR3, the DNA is TGCAGCGTTGAAGATCTTTTGGGGGCTAGCACAGATACGCAGTATTTT. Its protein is CSVEDLLGASTDTQYF.

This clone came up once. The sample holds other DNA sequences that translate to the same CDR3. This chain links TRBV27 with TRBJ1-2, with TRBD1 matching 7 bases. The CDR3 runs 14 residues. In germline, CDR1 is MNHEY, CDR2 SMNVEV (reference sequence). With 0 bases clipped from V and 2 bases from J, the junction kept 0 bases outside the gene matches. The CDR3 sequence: CASSLSGGNYGYTF. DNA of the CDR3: TGTGCCAGCAGTTTATCAGGGGGCAACTATGGCTACACCTTC.

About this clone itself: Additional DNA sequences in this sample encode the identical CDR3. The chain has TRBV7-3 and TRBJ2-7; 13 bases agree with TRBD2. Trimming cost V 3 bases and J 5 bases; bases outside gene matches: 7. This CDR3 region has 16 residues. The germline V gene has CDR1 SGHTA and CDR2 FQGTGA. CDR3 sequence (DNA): TGTGCCAGCAGCTTGACTGGACTAGCGGGAGTTGACGAGCAGTACTTC. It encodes CASSLTGLAGVDEQYF.

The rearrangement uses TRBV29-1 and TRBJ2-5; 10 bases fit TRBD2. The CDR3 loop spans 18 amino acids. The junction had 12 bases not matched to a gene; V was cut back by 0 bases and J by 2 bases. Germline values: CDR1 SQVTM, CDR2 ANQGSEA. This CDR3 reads CSVEEVASGRRRQETQYF. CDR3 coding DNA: TGCAGCGTTGAAGAGGTCGCTAGCGGGAGAAGGCGGCAAGAGACCCAGTACTTC.

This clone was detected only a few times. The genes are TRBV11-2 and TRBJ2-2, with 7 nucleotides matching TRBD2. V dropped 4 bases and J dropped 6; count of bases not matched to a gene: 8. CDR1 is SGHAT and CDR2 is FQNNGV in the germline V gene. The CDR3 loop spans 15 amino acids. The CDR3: CASSSLGGVAGELFF. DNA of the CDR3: TGTGCCAGCAGCTCATTGGGGGGGGTGGCCGGGGAGCTGTTTTTT.

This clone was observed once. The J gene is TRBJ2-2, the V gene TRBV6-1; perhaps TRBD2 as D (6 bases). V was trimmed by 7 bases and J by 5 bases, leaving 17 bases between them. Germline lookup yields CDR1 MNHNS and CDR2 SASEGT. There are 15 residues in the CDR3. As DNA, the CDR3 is TGTGCCAGCACCGAATATATGGGGAGGACCGGGGAGCTGTTTTTT. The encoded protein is CASTEYMGRTGELFF.

The CDR3 spells CASRRVMTGELFF. Written as DNA, the CDR3 is TGTGCCAGCAGGCGGGTCATGACCGGGGAGCTGTTTTTT. The chain has TRBV6-5 and TRBJ2-2; D perhaps matches TRBD2 (5 bases). CDR3 length: 13 residues. Germline values: CDR1 MNHEY, CDR2 SVGAGI. V lost 6 bases and J lost 5, with 10 bases in between.

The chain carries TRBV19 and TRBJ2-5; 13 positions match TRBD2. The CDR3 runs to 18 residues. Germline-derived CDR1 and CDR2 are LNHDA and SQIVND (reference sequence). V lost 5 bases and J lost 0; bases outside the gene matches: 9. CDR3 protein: CASSPGLAGATYQETQYF. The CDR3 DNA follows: TGTGCCAGTAGTCCTGGACTAGCGGGGGCGACGTACCAAGAGACCCAGTACTTC.

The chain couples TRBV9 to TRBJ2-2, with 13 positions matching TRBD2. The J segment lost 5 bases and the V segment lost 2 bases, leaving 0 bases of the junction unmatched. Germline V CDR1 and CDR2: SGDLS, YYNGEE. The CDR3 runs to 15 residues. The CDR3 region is CASSVTSGGTGELFF. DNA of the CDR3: TGTGCCAGCAGCGTGACTAGCGGGGGGACCGGGGAGCTGTTTTTT.

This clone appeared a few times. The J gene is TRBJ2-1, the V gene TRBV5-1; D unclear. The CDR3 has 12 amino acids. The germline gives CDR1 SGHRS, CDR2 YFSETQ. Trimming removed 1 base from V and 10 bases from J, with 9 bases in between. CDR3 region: CASSLTLSEQFF. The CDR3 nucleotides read TGCGCCAGCAGCTTGACCTTGAGCGAGCAGTTCTTC.

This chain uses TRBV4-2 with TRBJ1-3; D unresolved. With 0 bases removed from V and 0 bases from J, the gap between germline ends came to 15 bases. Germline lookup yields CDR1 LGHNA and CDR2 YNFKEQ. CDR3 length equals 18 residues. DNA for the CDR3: TGTGCCAGCAGCCAAGATATGGGAGGACTAACCTCTGGAAACACCATATATTTT. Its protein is CASSQDMGGLTSGNTIYF.

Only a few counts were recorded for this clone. The chain's CDR3 is CASSPDRGGNTEAFF. DNA for the CDR3: TGTGCCAGCAGCCCCGACAGAGGGGGTAACACTGAAGCTTTCTTT. The chain has TRBV9 and TRBJ1-1; D possibly corresponds to TRBD1 (6 bases). Trimming left V 4 bases short and J 2 bases short, with 15 bases between. The CDR3 sequence is 15 residues long. Germline CDR1 is SGDLS and CDR2 is YYNGEE.